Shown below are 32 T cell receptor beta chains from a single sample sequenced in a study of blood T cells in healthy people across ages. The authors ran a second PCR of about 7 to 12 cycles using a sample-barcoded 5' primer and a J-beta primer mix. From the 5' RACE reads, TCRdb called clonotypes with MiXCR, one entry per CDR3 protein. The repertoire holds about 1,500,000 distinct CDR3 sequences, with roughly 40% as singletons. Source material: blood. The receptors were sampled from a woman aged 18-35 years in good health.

The CDR3 sequence is CASALRAESYEQYF. The CDR3 coding sequence is TGTGCTAGTGCCCTGAGGGCAGAGAGCTACGAGCAGTACTTC. The chain carries TRBV12-5 and TRBJ2-5; a possible D gene is TRBD2 (5 bases). TRBJ2-7 matches the DNA end more closely, so the J call is doubtful. The CDR3 totals 14 residues. Germline CDR1 and CDR2: LGHNT and FRNRAP.

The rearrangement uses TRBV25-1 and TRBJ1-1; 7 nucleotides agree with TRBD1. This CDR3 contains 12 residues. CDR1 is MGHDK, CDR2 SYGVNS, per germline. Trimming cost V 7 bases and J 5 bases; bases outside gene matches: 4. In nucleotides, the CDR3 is TGTGCCAGCAAAGGGGGCGAAACTGAAGCTTTCTTT. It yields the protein CASKGGETEAFF. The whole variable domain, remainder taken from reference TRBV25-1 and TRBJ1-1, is EADIYQTPRYLVIGTGKKITLECSQTMGHDKMYWYQQDPGMELHLIHYSYGVNSTEKGDLSSESTVSRIRTEHFPLTLESARPSHTSQYLCASKGGETEAFFGQGTRLTVV.

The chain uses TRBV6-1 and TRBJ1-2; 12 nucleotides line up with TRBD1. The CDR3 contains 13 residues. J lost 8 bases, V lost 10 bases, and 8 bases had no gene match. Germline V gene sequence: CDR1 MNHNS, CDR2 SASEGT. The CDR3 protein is CATRDRGLGGYTF. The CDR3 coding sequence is TGTGCCACCCGGGACAGGGGGCTCGGCGGCTACACCTTC.

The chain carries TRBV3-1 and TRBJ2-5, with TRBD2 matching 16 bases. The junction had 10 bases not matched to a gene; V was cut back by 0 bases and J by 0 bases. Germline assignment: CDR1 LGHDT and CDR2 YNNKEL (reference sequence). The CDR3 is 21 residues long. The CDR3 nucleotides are TGTGCCAGCAGCCAAGATAAGGAGGGACTAGCGGGAGGGCTGTACCAAGAGACCCAGTACTTC. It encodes CASSQDKEGLAGGLYQETQYF.

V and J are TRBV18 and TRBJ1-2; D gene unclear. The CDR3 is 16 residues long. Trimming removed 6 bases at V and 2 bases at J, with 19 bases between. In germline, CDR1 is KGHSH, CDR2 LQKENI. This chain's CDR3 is CASSPTTPGSNYGYTF. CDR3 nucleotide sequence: TGTGCCAGCTCCCCTACGACGCCCGGATCAAACTATGGCTACACCTTC.

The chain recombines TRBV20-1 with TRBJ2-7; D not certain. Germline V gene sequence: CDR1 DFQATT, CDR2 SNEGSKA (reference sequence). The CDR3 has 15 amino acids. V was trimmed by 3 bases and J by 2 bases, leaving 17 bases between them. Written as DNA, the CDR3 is TGCAGTGCTAGGGTTAACCCCTCAGCTACCTACGAGCAGTACTTC. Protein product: CSARVNPSATYEQYF.

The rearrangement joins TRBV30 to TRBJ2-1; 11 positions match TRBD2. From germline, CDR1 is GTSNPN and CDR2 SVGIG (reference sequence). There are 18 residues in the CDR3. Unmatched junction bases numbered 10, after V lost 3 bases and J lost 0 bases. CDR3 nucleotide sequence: TGTGCCTGGAGATCGCTAGCGGGAGGTCTGACCTCCTACAATGAGCAGTTCTTC. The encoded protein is CAWRSLAGGLTSYNEQFF.

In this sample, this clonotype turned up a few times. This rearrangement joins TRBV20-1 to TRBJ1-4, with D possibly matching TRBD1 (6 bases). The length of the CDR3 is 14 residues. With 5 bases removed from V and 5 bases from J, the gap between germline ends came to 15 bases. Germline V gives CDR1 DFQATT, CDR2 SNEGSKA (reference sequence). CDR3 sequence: CSAPSDSENEKLFF. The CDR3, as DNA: TGCAGTGCTCCATCGGACAGCGAAAATGAAAAACTGTTTTTT.

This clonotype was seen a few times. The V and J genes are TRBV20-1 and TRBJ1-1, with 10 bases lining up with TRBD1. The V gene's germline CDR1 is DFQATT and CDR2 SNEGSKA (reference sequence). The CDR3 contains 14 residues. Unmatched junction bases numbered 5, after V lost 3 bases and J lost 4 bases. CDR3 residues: CSARAGTGATEAFF. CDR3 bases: TGCAGTGCTAGGGCCGGGACAGGGGCCACTGAAGCTTTCTTT.

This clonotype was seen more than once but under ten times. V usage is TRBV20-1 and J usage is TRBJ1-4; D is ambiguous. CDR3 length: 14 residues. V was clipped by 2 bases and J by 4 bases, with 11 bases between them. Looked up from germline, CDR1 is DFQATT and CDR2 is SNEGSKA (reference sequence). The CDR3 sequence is CSARRLDVNEKLFF. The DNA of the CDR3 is TGCAGTGCTAGACGCCTTGACGTTAATGAAAAACTGTTTTTT.

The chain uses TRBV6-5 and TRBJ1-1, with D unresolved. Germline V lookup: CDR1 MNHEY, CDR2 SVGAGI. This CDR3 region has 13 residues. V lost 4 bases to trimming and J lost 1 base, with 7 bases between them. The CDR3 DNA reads TGTGCCAGCAGTTCCCAAAGGAACACTGAAGCTTTCTTT. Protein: CASSSQRNTEAFF.

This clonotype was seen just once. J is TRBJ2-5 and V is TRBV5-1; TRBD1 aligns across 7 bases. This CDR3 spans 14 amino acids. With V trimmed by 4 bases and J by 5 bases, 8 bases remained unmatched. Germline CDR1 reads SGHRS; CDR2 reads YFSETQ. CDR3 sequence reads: CASSPGTVRETQYF. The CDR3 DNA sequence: TGCGCCAGCAGCCCCGGGACAGTCCGGGAGACCCAGTACTTC.

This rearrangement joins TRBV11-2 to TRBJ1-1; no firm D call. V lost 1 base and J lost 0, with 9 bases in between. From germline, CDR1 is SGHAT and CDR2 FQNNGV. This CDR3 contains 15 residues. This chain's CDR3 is CASSLGETVNTEAFF. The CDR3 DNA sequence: TGTGCCAGCAGCTTAGGAGAGACGGTGAACACTGAAGCTTTCTTT.

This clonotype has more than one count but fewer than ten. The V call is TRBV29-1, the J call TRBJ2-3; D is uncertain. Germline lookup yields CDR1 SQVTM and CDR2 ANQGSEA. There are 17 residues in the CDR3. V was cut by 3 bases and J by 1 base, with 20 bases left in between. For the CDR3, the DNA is TGCAGCGTTGATTCGATTCTCCGGCCGATAGGCACAGATACGCAGTATTTT. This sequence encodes CSVDSILRPIGTDTQYF.

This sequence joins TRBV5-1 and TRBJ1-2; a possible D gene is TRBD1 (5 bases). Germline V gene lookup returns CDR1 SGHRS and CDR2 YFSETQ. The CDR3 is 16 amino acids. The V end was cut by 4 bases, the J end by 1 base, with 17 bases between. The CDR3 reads CASSQGPNAFNYGYTF. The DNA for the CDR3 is TGCGCCAGCAGCCAGGGCCCGAACGCTTTTAACTATGGCTACACCTTC.

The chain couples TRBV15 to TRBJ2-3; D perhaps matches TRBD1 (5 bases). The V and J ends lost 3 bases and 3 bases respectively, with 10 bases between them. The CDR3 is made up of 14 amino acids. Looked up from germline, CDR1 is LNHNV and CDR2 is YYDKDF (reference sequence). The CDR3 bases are TGTGCCACCAGCAGCTTCCGACAGACAGATACGCAGTATTTT. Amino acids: CATSSFRQTDTQYF. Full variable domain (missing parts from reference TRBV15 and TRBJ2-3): DAMVIQNPRYQVTQFGKPVTLSCSQTLNHNVMYWYQQKSSQAPKLLFHYYDKDFNNEADTPDNFQSRRPNTSFCFLDIRSPGLGDTAMYLCATSSFRQTDTQYFGPGTRLTVL.

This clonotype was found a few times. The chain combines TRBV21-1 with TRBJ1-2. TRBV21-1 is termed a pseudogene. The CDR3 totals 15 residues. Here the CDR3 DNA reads TGTGCCAGCAGCAAAGTAGAGCAGAGGAACTATGGCTACACCTTC. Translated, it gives CASSKVEQRNYGYTF.

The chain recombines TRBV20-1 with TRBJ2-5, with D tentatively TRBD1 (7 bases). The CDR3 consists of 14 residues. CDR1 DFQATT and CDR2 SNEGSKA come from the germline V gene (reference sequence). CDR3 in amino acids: CSAPPTGRQETQYF. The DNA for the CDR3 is TGCAGCGCCCCCCCGACAGGGAGGCAAGAGACCCAGTACTTC.

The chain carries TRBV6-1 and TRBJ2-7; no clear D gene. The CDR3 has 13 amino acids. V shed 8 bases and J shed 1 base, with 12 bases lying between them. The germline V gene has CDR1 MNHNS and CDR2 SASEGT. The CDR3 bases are TGTGCCAGCCAGGCGAGAAATTCCTACGAGCAGTACTTC. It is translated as CASQARNSYEQYF.

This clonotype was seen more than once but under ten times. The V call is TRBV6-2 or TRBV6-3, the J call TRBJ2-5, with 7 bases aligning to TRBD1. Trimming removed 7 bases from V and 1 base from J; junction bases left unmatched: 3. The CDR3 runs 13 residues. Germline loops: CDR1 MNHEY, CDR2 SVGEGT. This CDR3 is CASTRDSQETQYF. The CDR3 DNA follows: TGTGCCAGCACAAGGGACAGCCAAGAGACCCAGTACTTC.

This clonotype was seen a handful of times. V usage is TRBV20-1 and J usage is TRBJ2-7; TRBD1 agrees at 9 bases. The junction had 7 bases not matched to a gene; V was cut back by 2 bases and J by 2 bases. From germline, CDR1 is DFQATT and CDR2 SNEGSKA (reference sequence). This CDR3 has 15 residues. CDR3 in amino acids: CSARPDRGTPYEQYF. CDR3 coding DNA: TGCAGTGCTAGACCCGACAGGGGGACCCCCTACGAGCAGTACTTC.

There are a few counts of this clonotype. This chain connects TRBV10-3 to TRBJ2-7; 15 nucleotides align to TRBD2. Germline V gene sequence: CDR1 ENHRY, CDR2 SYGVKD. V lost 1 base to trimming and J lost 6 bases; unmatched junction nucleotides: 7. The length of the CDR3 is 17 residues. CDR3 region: CAISEWGTSGGPREQYF. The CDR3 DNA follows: TGTGCCATCAGTGAGTGGGGGACTAGCGGGGGGCCCCGCGAGCAGTACTTC.

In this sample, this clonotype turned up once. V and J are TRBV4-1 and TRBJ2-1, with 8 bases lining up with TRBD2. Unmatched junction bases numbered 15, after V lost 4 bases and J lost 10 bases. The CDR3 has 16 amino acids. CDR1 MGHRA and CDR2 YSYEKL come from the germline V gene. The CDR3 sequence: CASSLLQAGGIYEQFF. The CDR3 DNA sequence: TGCGCCAGCAGCCTCCTTCAGGCGGGGGGTATATACGAGCAGTTCTTC.

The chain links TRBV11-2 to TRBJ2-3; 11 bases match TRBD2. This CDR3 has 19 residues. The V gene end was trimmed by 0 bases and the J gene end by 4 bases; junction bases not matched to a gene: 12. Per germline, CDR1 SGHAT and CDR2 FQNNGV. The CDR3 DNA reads TGTGCCAGCAGCTTAGATTCGGCCGTTCCTAGCGGGAGGTCAGATACGCAGTATTTT. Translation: CASSLDSAVPSGRSDTQYF.

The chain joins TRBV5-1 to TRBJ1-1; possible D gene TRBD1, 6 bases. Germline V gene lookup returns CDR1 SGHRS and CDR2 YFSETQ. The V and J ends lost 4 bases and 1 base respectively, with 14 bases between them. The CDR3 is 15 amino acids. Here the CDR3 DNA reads TGCGCCAGCAGCCACGCAGGGGTGAAGAACACTGAAGCTTTCTTT. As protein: CASSHAGVKNTEAFF.

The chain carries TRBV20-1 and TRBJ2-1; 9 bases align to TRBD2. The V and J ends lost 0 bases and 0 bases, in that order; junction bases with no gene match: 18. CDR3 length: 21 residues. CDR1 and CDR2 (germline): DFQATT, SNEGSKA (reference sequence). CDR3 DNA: TGCAGTGCTAGAGATCAAGGGAATCGGCTAGCGGGAAGGGGCTCCTACAATGAGCAGTTCTTC. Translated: CSARDQGNRLAGRGSYNEQFF.

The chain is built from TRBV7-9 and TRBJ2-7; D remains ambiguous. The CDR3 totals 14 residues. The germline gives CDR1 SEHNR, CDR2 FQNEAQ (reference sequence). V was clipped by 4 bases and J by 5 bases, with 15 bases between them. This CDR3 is CASSSPPAENEQYF. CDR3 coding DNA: TGTGCCAGCAGCTCCCCCCCCGCGGAGAACGAGCAGTACTTC.

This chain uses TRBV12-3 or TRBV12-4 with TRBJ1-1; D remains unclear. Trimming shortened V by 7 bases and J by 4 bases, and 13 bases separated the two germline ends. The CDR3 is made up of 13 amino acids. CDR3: CASTPGFPTEAFF. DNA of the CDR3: TGTGCCAGCACCCCCGGTTTTCCCACTGAAGCTTTCTTT.

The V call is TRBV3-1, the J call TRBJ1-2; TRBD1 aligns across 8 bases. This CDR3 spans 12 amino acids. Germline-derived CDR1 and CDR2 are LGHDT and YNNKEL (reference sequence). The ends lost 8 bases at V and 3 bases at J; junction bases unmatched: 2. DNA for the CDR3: TGTGCCAGCCAGGGACAGGACTATGGCTACACCTTC. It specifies CASQGQDYGYTF. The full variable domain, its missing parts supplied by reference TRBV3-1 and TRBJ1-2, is DTAVSQTPKYLVTQMGNDKSIKCEQNLGHDTMYWYKQDSKKFLKIMFSYNNKELIINETVPNRFSPKSPDKAHLNLHINSLELGDSAVYFCASQGQDYGYTFGSGTRLTVV.

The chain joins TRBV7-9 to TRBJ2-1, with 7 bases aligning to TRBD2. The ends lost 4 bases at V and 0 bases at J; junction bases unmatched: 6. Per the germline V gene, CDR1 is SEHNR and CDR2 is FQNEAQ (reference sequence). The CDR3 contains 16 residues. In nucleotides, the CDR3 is TGTGCCAGCAGCTCCCGGATAGCGGGCTCCTACAATGAGCAGTTCTTC. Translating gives CASSSRIAGSYNEQFF.

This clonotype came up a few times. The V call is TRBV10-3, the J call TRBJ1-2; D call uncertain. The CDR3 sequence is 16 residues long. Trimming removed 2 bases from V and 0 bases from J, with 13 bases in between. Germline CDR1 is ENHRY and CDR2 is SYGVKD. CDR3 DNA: TGTGCCATCAGTGAGAGGTCAGCCACCTCTAACTATGGCTACACCTTC. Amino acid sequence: CAISERSATSNYGYTF.

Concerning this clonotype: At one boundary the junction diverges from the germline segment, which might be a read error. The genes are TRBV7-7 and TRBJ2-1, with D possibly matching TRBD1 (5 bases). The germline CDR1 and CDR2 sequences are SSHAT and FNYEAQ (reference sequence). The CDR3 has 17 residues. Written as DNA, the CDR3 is TGTGCTAGCAGCCCGCGCCCTGTACTGGGGCGCCGCAATGAGCAGTTCTTC. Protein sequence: CASSPRPVLGRRNEQFF. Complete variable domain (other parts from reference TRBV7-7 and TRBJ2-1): GAGVSQSPRYKVTKRGQDVTLRCDPISSHATLYWYQQALGQGPEFLTYFNYEAQPDKSGLPSDRFSAERPEGSISTLTIQRTEQRDSAMYRCASSPRPVLGRRNEQFFGPGTRLTVL.